This T cell receptor (beta chain) is drawn from a study of blood T cell repertoires in COVID-19. Background on the study: Samples of COVID-19 (acute and convalescent) were obtained from the United States, Italy and Spain.

TCRdb's table, derived via immunoSEQ multiplex PCR, lists solely in-frame clones and lacks some. The sample consists of around 94,000 clones, 80% of them appearing once. Per the germline V gene, CDR1 is MNHEY and CDR2 is SMNVEV (reference sequence). The length of the CDR3 is 15 residues. V shed 5 bases, J shed 6 bases, and the junction held 8 bases outside the gene matches. The sequenced sample consisted of peripheral blood. This receptor was identified in a human donor in a cohort sampled during active COVID-19. This rearrangement joins TRBV27 to TRBJ2-3; 10 bases map to TRBD2. CDR3 protein: CASSPLAGVSDTQYF. In DNA, the CDR3 is TGTGCCAGCAGTCCTCTAGCGGGAGTCTCGGATACGCAGTATTTT.